These T cell receptor beta chains were read from a single sample in a study of blood T cell repertoires in COVID-19. Produced via immunoSEQ multiplex PCR; TCRdb's table is partial and in-frame only. The repertoire holds about 330,000 clones, with more than 75% as singletons. Sequenced material: peripheral blood. The receptors stem from a woman aged 50 to 65 with acute or convalescent COVID-19. Both conserved end residues are part of each CDR3. The order of the fields is CDR3 protein, V gene, J gene.

CATSRPGLVATDTQYF	TRBV15	TRBJ2-3
CASSLVPGSEAFF	TRBV12-3/TRBV12-4	TRBJ1-1
CASSLGQGGEKLFF	TRBV5-1	TRBJ1-4
CASSLGPPSGVQETQYF	TRBV7-2	TRBJ2-5
CASSLAPLASPHEQYF	TRBV5-5	TRBJ2-7
CASYGLVNEQFF	TRBV27	TRBJ2-1
CASSLGAGGRDTQYF	TRBV5-1	TRBJ2-3
CASSLWSDFVDNEQFF	TRBV5-1	TRBJ2-1
CASSLFGGRAKEQYF	TRBV5-6	TRBJ2-7
CASSLIDGGGETQYF	TRBV11-2	TRBJ2-5
CASSLTPGPNEKLFF	TRBV7-3	TRBJ1-4
CASSHPTDRPILFF	TRBV18	TRBJ2-1
CASSFSGSLADTQYF	TRBV6-6	TRBJ2-3
CASSKGLAGHNEQFF	TRBV6-5	TRBJ2-1
CASSRSFGNEKLFF	TRBV3-1/TRBV3-2	TRBJ1-4
CASSPSGGYEQYF	TRBV12-3/TRBV12-4	TRBJ2-7